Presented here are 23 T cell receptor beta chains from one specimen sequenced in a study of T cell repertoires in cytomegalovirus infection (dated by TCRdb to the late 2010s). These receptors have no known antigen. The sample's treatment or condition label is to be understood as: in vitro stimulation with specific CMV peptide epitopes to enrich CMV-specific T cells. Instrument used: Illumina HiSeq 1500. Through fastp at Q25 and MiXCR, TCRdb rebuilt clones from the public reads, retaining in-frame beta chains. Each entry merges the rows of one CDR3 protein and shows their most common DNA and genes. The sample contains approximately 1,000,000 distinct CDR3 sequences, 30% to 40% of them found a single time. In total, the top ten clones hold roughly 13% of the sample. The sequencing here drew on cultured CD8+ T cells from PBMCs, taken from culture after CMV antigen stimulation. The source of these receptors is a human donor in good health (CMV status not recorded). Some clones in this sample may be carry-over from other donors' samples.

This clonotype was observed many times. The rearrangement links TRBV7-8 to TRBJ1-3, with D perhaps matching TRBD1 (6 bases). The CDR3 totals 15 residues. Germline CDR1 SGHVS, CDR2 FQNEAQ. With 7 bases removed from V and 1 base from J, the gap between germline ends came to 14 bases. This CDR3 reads CASITGLQSGNTIYF. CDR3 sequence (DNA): TGTGCCAGCATAACAGGGCTCCAGTCTGGAAACACCATATATTTT.

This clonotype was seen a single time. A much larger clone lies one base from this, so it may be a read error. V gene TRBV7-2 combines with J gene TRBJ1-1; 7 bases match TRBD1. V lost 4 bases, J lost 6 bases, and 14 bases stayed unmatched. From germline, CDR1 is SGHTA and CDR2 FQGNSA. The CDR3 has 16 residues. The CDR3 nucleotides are TGTGCCAGCAGCTCTCTGACGCACAGGGGAGGATCTGAAGCTTTCTTT. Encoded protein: CASSSLTHRGGSEAFF. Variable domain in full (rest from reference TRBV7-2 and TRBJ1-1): GAGVSQSPSNKVTEKGKDVELRCDPISGHTALYWYRQSLGQGLEFLIYFQGNSAPDKSGLPSDRFSAERTGGSVSTLTIQRTQQEDSAVYLCASSSLTHRGGSEAFFGQGTRLTVV.

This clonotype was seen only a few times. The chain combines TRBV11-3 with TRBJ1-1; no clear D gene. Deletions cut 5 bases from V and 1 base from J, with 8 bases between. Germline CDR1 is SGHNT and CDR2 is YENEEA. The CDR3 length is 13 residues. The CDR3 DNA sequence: TGTGCCAGCAGCGGACGGGCGAACACTGAAGCTTTCTTT. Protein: CASSGRANTEAFF.

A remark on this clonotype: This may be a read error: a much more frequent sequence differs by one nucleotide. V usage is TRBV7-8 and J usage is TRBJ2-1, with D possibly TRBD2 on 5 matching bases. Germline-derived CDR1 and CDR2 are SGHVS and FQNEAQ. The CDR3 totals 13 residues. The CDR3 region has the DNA TGTGCCTGCAGCCTTTGGACTGACAATGAGCAGTTCTTC. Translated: CACSLWTDNEQFF.

The CDR3 is CSVVAGAGQGELFF. As DNA, the CDR3 is TGCAGCGTTGTTGCCGGCGCAGGGCAAGGGGAGCTGTTTTTT. The chain combines TRBV29-1 with TRBJ2-2; weak D call: TRBD1 (5 bases). The CDR3 totals 14 residues. Trimming removed 4 bases at V and 8 bases at J, with 17 bases between. The germline V gene encodes CDR1 SQVTM and CDR2 ANQGSEA.

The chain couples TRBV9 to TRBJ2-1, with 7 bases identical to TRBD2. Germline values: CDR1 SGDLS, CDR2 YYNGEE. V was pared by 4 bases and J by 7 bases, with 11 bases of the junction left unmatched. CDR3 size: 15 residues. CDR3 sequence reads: CASSPLAGPLNEQFF. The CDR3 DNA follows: TGTGCCAGCAGCCCATTAGCGGGCCCCCTGAATGAGCAGTTCTTC.

The CDR3 loop is CAISESWGLDEQFF. CDR3 nucleotides: TGTGCCATCAGTGAGTCATGGGGTCTAGATGAGCAGTTCTTC. This chain connects TRBV10-3 to TRBJ2-1; D remains unclear. Trimming cost V 0 bases and J 8 bases, with 11 bases left between them. The CDR3 contains 14 residues. Germline lookup yields CDR1 ENHRY and CDR2 SYGVKD.

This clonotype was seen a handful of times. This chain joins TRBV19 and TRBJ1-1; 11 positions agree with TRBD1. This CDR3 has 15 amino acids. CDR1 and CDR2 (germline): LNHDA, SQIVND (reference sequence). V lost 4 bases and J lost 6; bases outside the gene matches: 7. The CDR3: CASSTRDRGWSEAFF. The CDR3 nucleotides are TGTGCCAGTAGTACTCGGGACAGGGGGTGGTCTGAAGCTTTCTTT.

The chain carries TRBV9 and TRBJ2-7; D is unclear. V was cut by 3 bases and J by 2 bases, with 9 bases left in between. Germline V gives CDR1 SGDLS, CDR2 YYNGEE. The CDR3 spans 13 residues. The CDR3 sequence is CASSGPWTYEQYF. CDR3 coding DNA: TGTGCCAGCAGCGGGCCGTGGACCTACGAGCAGTACTTC.

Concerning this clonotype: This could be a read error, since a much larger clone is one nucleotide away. DNA for the CDR3: TGTGCCAGCAGCTTAGAAACAGGGGACATGAAAGAGCAGTACGTC. This codes for CASSLETGDMKEQYV. The chain couples TRBV7-6 to TRBJ2-7, with TRBD1 matching 7 bases. Trimming cost V 1 base and J 7 bases; bases outside gene matches: 10. Germline V gene sequence: CDR1 SGHVS, CDR2 FNYEAQ. The CDR3 consists of 15 residues.

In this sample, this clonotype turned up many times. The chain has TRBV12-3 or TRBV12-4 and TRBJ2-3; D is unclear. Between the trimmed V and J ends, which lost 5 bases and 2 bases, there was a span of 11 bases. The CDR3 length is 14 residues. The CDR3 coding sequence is TGTGCCAGCAGTCTCATGGGCCCCACAGATACGCAGTATTTT. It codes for CASSLMGPTDTQYF.

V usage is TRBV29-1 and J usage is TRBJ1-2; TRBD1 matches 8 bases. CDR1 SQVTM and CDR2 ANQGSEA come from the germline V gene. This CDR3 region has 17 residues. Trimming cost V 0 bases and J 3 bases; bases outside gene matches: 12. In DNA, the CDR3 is TGCAGCGTTGAAGAGACGGACAGGGCCCAAGCTGACTATGGCTACACCTTC. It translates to CSVEETDRAQADYGYTF.

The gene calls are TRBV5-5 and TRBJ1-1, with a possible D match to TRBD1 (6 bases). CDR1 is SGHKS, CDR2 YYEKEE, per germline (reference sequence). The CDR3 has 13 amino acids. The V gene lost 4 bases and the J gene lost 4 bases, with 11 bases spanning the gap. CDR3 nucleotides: TGTGCCAGCAGCCAGGGGTCGACCACTGAAGCTTTCTTT. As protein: CASSQGSTTEAFF.

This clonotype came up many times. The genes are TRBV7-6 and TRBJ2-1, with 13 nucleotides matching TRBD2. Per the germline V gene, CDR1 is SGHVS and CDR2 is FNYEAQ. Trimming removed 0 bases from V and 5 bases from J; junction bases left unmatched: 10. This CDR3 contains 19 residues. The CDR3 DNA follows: TGTGCCAGCAGCTTAGCCCCCCCCCCGACTAGCGGGGGGAACAATGAGCAGTTCTTC. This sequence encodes CASSLAPPPTSGGNNEQFF.

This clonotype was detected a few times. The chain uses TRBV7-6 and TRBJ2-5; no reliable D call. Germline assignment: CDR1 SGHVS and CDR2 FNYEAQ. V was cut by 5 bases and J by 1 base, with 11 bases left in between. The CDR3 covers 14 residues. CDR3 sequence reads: CASSVEPTQETQYF. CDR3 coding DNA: TGTGCCAGCAGCGTAGAGCCTACCCAAGAGACCCAGTACTTC.

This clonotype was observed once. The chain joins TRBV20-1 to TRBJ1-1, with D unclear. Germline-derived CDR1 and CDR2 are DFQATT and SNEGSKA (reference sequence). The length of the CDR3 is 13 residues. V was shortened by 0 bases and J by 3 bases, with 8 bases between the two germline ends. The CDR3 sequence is CSARDPGYTEAFF. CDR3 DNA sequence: TGCAGTGCTAGAGATCCGGGTTACACTGAAGCTTTCTTT.

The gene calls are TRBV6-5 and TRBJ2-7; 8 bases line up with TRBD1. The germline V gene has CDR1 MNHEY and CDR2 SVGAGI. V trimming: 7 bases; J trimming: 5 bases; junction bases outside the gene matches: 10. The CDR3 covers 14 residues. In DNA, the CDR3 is TGTGCCAGCATTTTCCGACAGGGGAGCAACGAGCAGTACGTC. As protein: CASIFRQGSNEQYV.

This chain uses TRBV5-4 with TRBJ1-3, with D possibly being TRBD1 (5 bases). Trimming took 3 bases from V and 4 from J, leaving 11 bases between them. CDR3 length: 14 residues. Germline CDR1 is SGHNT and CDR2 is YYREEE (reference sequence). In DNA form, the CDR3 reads TGTGCCAGCAGCTCCAGGGATTTCGGAAACACCATATATTTT. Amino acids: CASSSRDFGNTIYF.

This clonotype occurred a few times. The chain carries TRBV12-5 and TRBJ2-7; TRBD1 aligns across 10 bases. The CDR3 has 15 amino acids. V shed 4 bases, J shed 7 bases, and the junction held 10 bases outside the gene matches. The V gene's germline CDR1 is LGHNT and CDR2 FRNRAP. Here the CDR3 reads CASGSRQGADQEQYF. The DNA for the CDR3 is TGTGCTAGTGGTTCACGACAGGGGGCCGATCAAGAGCAGTACTTC.

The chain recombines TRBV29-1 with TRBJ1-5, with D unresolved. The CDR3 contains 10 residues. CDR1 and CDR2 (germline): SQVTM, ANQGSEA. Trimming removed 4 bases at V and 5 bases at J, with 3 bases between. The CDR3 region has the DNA TGCAGCGTTGGGGATCAGCCCCAGCATTTT. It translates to CSVGDQPQHF.

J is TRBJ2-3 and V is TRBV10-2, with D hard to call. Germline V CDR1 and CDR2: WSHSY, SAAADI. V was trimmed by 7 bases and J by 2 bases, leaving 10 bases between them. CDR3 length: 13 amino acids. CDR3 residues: CASMGGYTDTQYF. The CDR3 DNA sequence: TGCGCCAGCATGGGTGGTTACACAGATACGCAGTATTTT.

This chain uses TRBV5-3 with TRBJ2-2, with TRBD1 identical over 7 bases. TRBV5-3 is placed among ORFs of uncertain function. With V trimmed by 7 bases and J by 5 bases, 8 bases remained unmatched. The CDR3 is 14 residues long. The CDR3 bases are TGTGCCAGACGGGACAGTCAATGTACCGGGGAGCTGTTTTTT. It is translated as CARRDSQCTGELFF.

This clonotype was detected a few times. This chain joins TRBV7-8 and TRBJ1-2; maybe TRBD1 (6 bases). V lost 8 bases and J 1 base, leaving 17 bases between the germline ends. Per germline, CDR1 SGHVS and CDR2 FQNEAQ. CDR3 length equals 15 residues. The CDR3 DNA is TGTGCCAGCCCCAGATGGAGGGGGGTTAACTATGGCTACACCTTC. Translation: CASPRWRGVNYGYTF.